This T cell receptor (beta chain) is drawn from a study of blood T cells in healthy people across ages. Notes on the study in general: As naive T cell percentage varied, TCR beta diversity correlated strongly with it. Across the age range, TCR beta diversity per million T cells fell in a roughly linear way.

The sample holds a few counts of this clonotype. Its target is not known. Per germline, CDR1 SEHNR and CDR2 FQNEAQ (reference sequence). V shed 4 bases, J shed 6 bases, and the junction held 2 bases outside the gene matches. The CDR3 is made up of 12 amino acids. The authors ran a second PCR of roughly 6 to 12 cycles using a sample-barcoded 5' primer and a J-beta primer mix. The authors tagged each cDNA molecule using a template-switch adaptor with 12 random nucleotides. In TCRdb, the 5' RACE reads were re-called with MiXCR into one record per CDR3 protein. The sample yields hundreds of thousands of distinct CDR3 sequences, 20% to 25% seen once.

Sequences were obtained from blood. The TCR originated in a man between 65 and 80 years old in good health. The chain couples TRBV7-9 to TRBJ2-7; 8 bases line up with TRBD1. The CDR3 region is CASSYTGGEQYF. CDR3 in DNA: TGTGCCAGCAGCTATACAGGGGGCGAGCAGTACTTC.